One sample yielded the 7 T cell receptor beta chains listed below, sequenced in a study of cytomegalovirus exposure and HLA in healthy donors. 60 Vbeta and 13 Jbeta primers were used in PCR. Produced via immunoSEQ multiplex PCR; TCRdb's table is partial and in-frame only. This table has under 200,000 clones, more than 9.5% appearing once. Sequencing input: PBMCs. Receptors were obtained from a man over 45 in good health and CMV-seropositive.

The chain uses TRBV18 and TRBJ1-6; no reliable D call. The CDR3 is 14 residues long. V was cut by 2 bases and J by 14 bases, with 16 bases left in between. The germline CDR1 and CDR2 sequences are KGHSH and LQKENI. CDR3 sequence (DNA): TGTGCCAGCTCACCAGATCTCGGGATTAAAACCCTCCACTTT. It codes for CASSPDLGIKTLHF.

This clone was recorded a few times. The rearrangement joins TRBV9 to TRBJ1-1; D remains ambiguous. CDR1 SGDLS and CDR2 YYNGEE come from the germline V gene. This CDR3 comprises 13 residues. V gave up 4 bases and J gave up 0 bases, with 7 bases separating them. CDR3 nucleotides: TGTGCCAGCAGCATTCAGTTGAACACTGAAGCTTTCTTT. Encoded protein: CASSIQLNTEAFF.

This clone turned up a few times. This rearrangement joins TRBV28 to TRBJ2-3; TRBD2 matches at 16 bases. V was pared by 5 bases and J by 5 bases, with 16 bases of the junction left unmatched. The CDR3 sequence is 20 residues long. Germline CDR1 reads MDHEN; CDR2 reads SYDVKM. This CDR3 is CASSPMLGTSGGAREDTQYF. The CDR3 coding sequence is TGTGCCAGCAGTCCCATGTTAGGGACTAGCGGGGGGGCCAGGGAAGATACGCAGTATTTT. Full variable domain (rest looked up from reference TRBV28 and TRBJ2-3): DVKVTQSSRYLVKRTGEKVFLECVQDMDHENMFWYRQDPGLGLRLIYFSYDVKMKEKGDIPEGYSVSREKKERFSLILESASTNQTSMYLCASSPMLGTSGGAREDTQYFGPGTRLTVL.

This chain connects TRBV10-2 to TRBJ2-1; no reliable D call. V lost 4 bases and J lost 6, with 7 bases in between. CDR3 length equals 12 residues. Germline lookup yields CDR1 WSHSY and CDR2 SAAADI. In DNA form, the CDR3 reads TGCGCCAGCAGTGCAGGCCTCAATGAGCAGTTCTTC. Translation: CASSAGLNEQFF.

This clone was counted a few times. The CDR3 DNA reads as TGTGCCAGCAGTTTCTGGCGGGGGGGGGTCGGGGAGCTGTTTTTT. The encoded protein is CASSFWRGGVGELFF. The chain links TRBV28 to TRBJ2-2, with 9 bases that match TRBD2. The germline CDR1 and CDR2 sequences are MDHEN and SYDVKM. V lost 3 bases to trimming and J lost 7 bases; unmatched junction nucleotides: 6. The CDR3 has 15 residues. Full variable domain (missing parts from reference TRBV28 and TRBJ2-2): DVKVTQSSRYLVKRTGEKVFLECVQDMDHENMFWYRQDPGLGLRLIYFSYDVKMKEKGDIPEGYSVSREKKERFSLILESASTNQTSMYLCASSFWRGGVGELFFGEGSRLTVL.

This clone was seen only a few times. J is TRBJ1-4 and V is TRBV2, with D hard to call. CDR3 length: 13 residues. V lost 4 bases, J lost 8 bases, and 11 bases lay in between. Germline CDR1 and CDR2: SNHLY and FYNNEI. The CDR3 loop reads CASSVRGSEKLFF. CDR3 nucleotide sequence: TGTGCCAGCAGTGTGCGGGGATCCGAAAAACTGTTTTTT.

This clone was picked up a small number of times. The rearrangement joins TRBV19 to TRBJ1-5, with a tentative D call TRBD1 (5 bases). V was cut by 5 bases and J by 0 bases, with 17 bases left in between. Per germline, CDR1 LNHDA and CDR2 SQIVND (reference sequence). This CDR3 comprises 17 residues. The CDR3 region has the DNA TGTGCCAGTAGTTCACGAGACAGCATTTATAGCAATCAGCCCCAGCATTTT. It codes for CASSSRDSIYSNQPQHF.